The clone carrying this T cell receptor beta chain occurred a few times. This entry is derived from a study of beta chain features in type 1 diabetes. The authors reverse transcribed all of the isolated RNA, so sequencing captured expressed TCRB transcripts. TCRdb's table, derived via immunoSEQ multiplex PCR, lists solely in-frame clones and lacks some. The repertoire includes 850,000 to 900,000 clones, 15% to 20% of them detected once, and around 0.02% sits in the top ten. The V end was cut by 4 bases, the J end by 0 bases, with 12 bases between. The CDR3 is 15 residues long. Germline values: CDR1 SGHRS, CDR2 YFSETQ.

This receptor was identified in a woman in her late teens or twenties in good health. The chain joins TRBV5-1 to TRBJ2-3, with D possibly matching TRBD1 (5 bases). The source material was naive CD4+ T cells from blood. This CDR3 reads CASSLWGISTDTQYF. The DNA for the CDR3 is TGCGCCAGCAGCCTTTGGGGCATAAGCACAGATACGCAGTATTTT.